Listed below are T cell receptor beta chains from one sample, sequenced in a study of blood T cell repertoires in COVID-19. Method: immunoSEQ multiplex PCR; TCRdb's copy keeps in-frame clones and lacks some. The data contain over 7,000 clones, around 84% of them singletons. The specimen sequenced was peripheral blood. Receptor source: a human donor in a cohort sampled during active COVID-19. The CDR3 runs from the conserved cysteine through the conserved F or W. The D gene is left open where the match is weak. Expanded clones are given a class, and other clones once, few, many or no size at all.

>-|-|TRBJ2-7|TRBV6-6
CASAGIPYEQYF
TGTGCCAGCGCAGGTATTCCCTACGAGCAGTACTTC
>-|-|TRBJ1-4|TRBV6-2/TRBV6-3
CASSPTTKKLFF
TGTGCCAGCAGCCCGACAACGAAAAAACTGTTTTTT
>TRBD1|few|TRBJ1-3|TRBV18
CASSSDRARNTIYF
TGTGCCAGCTCGAGTGACAGGGCGCGAAACACCATATATTTT
>TRBD2|-|TRBJ2-7|TRBV5-8
CASRRRLADSYEQYF
TGTGCCAGCAGGCGACGACTAGCGGATTCCTACGAGCAGTACTTC
>TRBD2|once|TRBJ2-1|TRBV4-3
CASSQLGEGYNEQFF
TGCGCCAGCAGCCAACTCGGGGAGGGCTACAATGAGCAGTTCTTC
>TRBD1|-|TRBJ2-3|TRBV30
CAWSLGQLSTDTQYF
TGTGCCTGGAGTCTGGGACAGTTAAGCACAGATACGCAGTATTTT
>-|-|TRBJ1-1|TRBV3-1/TRBV3-2
CASSHNRDTEAFF
TGTGCCAGCAGCCATAACAGGGACACTGAAGCTTTCTTT
>-|-|TRBJ1-2|TRBV5-1
CASSLGQGGGYTF
TGCGCCAGCAGCTTGGGCCAGGGAGGAGGCTACACCTTC
>TRBD1|-|TRBJ1-1|TRBV5-4
CASSPDRGHLEAFF
TGTGCCAGCAGCCCGGACAGGGGGCACCTCGAAGCTTTCTTT
>TRBD2|once|TRBJ2-3|TRBV4-3
CASSQGGGAGSADTQYF
TGCGCCAGCAGCCAAGGCGGGGGGGCAGGTTCGGCAGATACGCAGTATTTT
>-|-|TRBJ1-5|TRBV23-1
CASSPETVNQPQHF
TGCGCCAGCAGTCCAGAGACAGTCAATCAACCCCAGCATTTT
>TRBD1|once|TRBJ1-5|TRBV19
CASSLLDRGLGNQPQHF
TGTGCCAGTAGTCTCCTTGACAGGGGGCTGGGCAATCAGCCCCAGCATTTT
>TRBD1|-|TRBJ2-1|TRBV25-1
CASSADRGHYNEQFF
TGTGCCAGCAGTGCGGACAGGGGGCACTACAATGAGCAGTTCTTC
>TRBD1|-|TRBJ2-3|TRBV28
CASSLKRWDRGRLTDTQYF
TGTGCCAGCAGTTTAAAGCGGTGGGACAGGGGGCGATTGACAGATACGCAGTATTTT
>-|-|TRBJ2-3|TRBV27
CASSFFADTQYF
TGTGCCAGCAGTTTCTTCGCAGATACGCAGTATTTT
>-|-|TRBJ2-2|TRBV7-8
CASSPRGLGGELFF
TGTGCCAGCAGCCCACGGGGTCTGGGCGGGGAGCTGTTTTTT
>TRBD1|-|TRBJ1-1|TRBV10-3
CAISEGQALNTEAFF
TGTGCCATCAGTGAGGGACAGGCTCTGAACACTGAAGCTTTCTTT
>TRBD1|-|TRBJ1-4|TRBV19
CATRQGTNEKLFF
TGTGCCACTCGACAGGGAACTAATGAAAAACTGTTTTTT
>TRBD1|-|TRBJ1-1|TRBV5-1
CASSAKGGARDTEAFF
TGCGCCAGCAGCGCAAAAGGGGGCGCCCGGGACACTGAAGCTTTCTTT
>-|-|TRBJ2-1|TRBV5-8
CASSLAITSSSYNEQFF
TGTGCCAGCAGCTTGGCTATTACGTCAAGCTCCTACAATGAGCAGTTCTTC
>TRBD1|-|TRBJ1-2|TRBV18
CASSRGGTVANYGYTF
TGTGCCAGCTCACGGGGCGGGACAGTGGCGAACTATGGCTACACCTTC
>-|-|TRBJ2-5|TRBV29-1
CSVGMLREETQYF
TGCAGCGTCGGAATGCTTCGGGAAGAGACCCAGTACTTC
>TRBD1|-|TRBJ2-6|TRBV27
CASSLDLGTGFSGANVLTF
TGTGCCAGCAGTTTAGATCTTGGGACAGGATTCTCTGGGGCCAACGTCCTGACTTTC
>-|-|TRBJ1-6|TRBV11-2
CASTRQVYSPLHF
TGTGCCAGCACCCGACAGGTCTACTCACCCCTCCACTTT
>-|once|TRBJ2-1|TRBV2
CASSTEEEGSEQFF
TGTGCCAGCAGTACGGAGGAGGAGGGTAGTGAGCAGTTCTTC
>-|-|TRBJ1-3|TRBV9
CASSNGHTSGNTIYF
TGTGCCAGCAGCAACGGACATACCTCTGGAAACACCATATATTTT
>-|-|TRBJ1-1|TRBV6-2/TRBV6-3
CASSAQLGSSNTEAFF
TGTGCCAGCAGTGCGCAGTTGGGTAGCTCGAACACTGAAGCTTTCTTT